This is a list of T cell receptor beta chains from one sample in a study of neurological immune-mediated disorders. Each CDR3 protein is one row after TCRdb ran MiXCR on the 5' RACE reads. The table records approximately 51,000 distinct CDR3 sequences, 3% to 3.5% of them present only once. Input material: PBMCs. The receptors stem from a man in his forties with multiple sclerosis. CDR3s include the opening cysteine and the closing phenylalanine or tryptophan. The order of the fields is J gene, V gene, clone size, D gene, CDR3 DNA, CDR3 protein. The D gene is left open where the match is weak. Not every row has a clone size; where given, it reads once, few, many or a size class.

j_call: TRBJ2-6
v_call: TRBV28
clone_size: medium-sized
d_call: TRBD2
cdr3_nt: TGTGCCAGCAGTCCTCCAATAGCGGGGGGCGCGTATGGGGCCAACGTCCTGACTTTC
cdr3_aa: CASSPPIAGGAYGANVLTF

j_call: TRBJ2-5
v_call: TRBV2
clone_size: many
d_call: TRBD2
cdr3_nt: TGTGCCAGCACGGGCGGGAGGGGAGGTCCCCAGTACTTC
cdr3_aa: CASTGGRGGPQYF

j_call: TRBJ1-4
v_call: TRBV6-5
clone_size: many
d_call: NA
cdr3_nt: TGTGCCAGCAGCCGAACCCCACCCGGGGCGGTCCATGAAAAACTGTTTTTT
cdr3_aa: CASSRTPPGAVHEKLFF

j_call: TRBJ1-2
v_call: TRBV18
clone_size: NA
d_call: TRBD1
cdr3_nt: TGTGCCAGCTCACTCCAGGACAGGGCCTATGGCTACACCTTC
cdr3_aa: CASSLQDRAYGYTF

j_call: TRBJ2-7
v_call: TRBV4-1
clone_size: many
d_call: TRBD2
cdr3_nt: TGCGCCAGCAGCCAGGGCAAGCGGGGGCCCAGCTCCTACGAGCAGTACTTC
cdr3_aa: CASSQGKRGPSSYEQYF

j_call: TRBJ1-1
v_call: TRBV20-1
clone_size: many
d_call: NA
cdr3_nt: TGCAGTCCAGGCGTCGGGTTTTCGAACACTGAAGCTTTCTTT
cdr3_aa: CSPGVGFSNTEAFF

j_call: TRBJ2-2
v_call: TRBV9
clone_size: many
d_call: NA
cdr3_nt: TGTGCCAGCAGCGTAGGCCAGGCCATGAACACCGGGGAGCTGTTTTTT
cdr3_aa: CASSVGQAMNTGELFF

j_call: TRBJ2-1
v_call: TRBV7-2
clone_size: many
d_call: NA
cdr3_nt: TGTGCCAGCAGCTTGGTCAGGGGCCACCCCTACAATGAGCAGTTCTTC
cdr3_aa: CASSLVRGHPYNEQFF

j_call: TRBJ1-1
v_call: TRBV12-3/TRBV12-4
clone_size: many
d_call: NA
cdr3_nt: TGTGCCAGCAGTCCACAGGGAAGGGGCACTGAAGCTTTCTTT
cdr3_aa: CASSPQGRGTEAFF

j_call: TRBJ2-6
v_call: TRBV5-1
clone_size: many
d_call: NA
cdr3_nt: TGCGCCAGCTACAAACAGAGCTCTGGGGCCAACGTCCTGACTTTC
cdr3_aa: CASYKQSSGANVLTF

j_call: TRBJ2-7
v_call: TRBV29-1
clone_size: many
d_call: TRBD1
cdr3_nt: TGCAGCGGGACCGGGACAGGAGACTACGAGCAGTACTTC
cdr3_aa: CSGTGTGDYEQYF

j_call: TRBJ2-3
v_call: TRBV30
clone_size: many
d_call: NA
cdr3_nt: TGTGCCTGGGGGGTCTCAGATACGCAGTATTTT
cdr3_aa: CAWGVSDTQYF

j_call: TRBJ2-3
v_call: TRBV7-3
clone_size: once
d_call: NA
cdr3_nt: TGTGCCAGCCGACGCTCATCACCCACAGATACGCAGTATTTT
cdr3_aa: CASRRSSPTDTQYF

j_call: TRBJ2-3
v_call: TRBV28
clone_size: many
d_call: NA
cdr3_nt: TGTGCCAGCAGGGGCACAGATACGCAGTATTTT
cdr3_aa: CASRGTDTQYF

j_call: TRBJ1-5
v_call: TRBV12-5
clone_size: many
d_call: NA
cdr3_nt: TGTGCTAGTGGTTTGAGCAGGGGACAGCCCCAGCATTTT
cdr3_aa: CASGLSRGQPQHF

j_call: TRBJ2-2
v_call: TRBV5-1
clone_size: many
d_call: TRBD1
cdr3_nt: TGCGCCAGCAGCTTGGATCTCCCGGCAGGGGGATCCGGGGAGCTGTTTTTT
cdr3_aa: CASSLDLPAGGSGELFF

j_call: TRBJ2-7
v_call: TRBV29-1
clone_size: many
d_call: TRBD2
cdr3_nt: TGCAGCGTAACCGGGACTAGGGGGGGGGAGCAGTACTTC
cdr3_aa: CSVTGTRGGEQYF

j_call: TRBJ2-3
v_call: TRBV6-1
clone_size: NA
d_call: TRBD2
cdr3_nt: TGTGCCAGCAGGCCGCCTAGCGGGGTAGGTGGTACGCAGTATTTT
cdr3_aa: CASRPPSGVGGTQYF

j_call: TRBJ2-1
v_call: TRBV20-1
clone_size: many
d_call: TRBD2
cdr3_nt: TGCAGTGCTAGAGATGGGCAGCGGGGGCCGAATGAGCAGTTCTTC
cdr3_aa: CSARDGQRGPNEQFF

j_call: TRBJ2-7
v_call: TRBV3-1
clone_size: many
d_call: NA
cdr3_nt: TGTGCCAGCAGCCAAGATCTATTACAGGCCTGGGGTTACGAGCAGTACTTC
cdr3_aa: CASSQDLLQAWGYEQYF

j_call: TRBJ2-7
v_call: TRBV9
clone_size: many
d_call: TRBD2
cdr3_nt: TGTGCCAGCAGCCCCGGCGTTCGGGGGGGAGTCTACGAGCAGTACTTC
cdr3_aa: CASSPGVRGGVYEQYF

j_call: TRBJ2-1
v_call: TRBV12-3/TRBV12-4
clone_size: many
d_call: TRBD1
cdr3_nt: TGTGCCAGCAGTTTCAGGGACAGCTACAATGAGCAGTTCTTC
cdr3_aa: CASSFRDSYNEQFF

j_call: TRBJ1-1
v_call: TRBV6-5
clone_size: few
d_call: NA
cdr3_nt: TGTGCCAGCCATAAGGTAGCGAACACTGAAGCTTTCTTT
cdr3_aa: CASHKVANTEAFF

j_call: TRBJ2-7
v_call: TRBV11-2
clone_size: many
d_call: NA
cdr3_nt: TGTGCCAGCAGCTTAGTACAGGACACCTACGAGCAGTACTTC
cdr3_aa: CASSLVQDTYEQYF

j_call: TRBJ1-6
v_call: TRBV14
clone_size: NA
d_call: NA
cdr3_nt: TGTGCCAGCAGCCAAGATAGAGGGGTCGGACCAGCTAGGAATTCACCCCTCCACTTT
cdr3_aa: CASSQDRGVGPARNSPLHF

j_call: TRBJ1-1
v_call: TRBV5-1
clone_size: many
d_call: NA
cdr3_nt: TGCGCCAGCAGCCCGGCTCTGAGGACCGCTATGGGGGAAGCTTTCTTT
cdr3_aa: CASSPALRTAMGEAFF

j_call: TRBJ1-4
v_call: TRBV18
clone_size: many
d_call: NA
cdr3_nt: TGTGCCAGCTCACTTGCCGGGACAACTAATGAAAAACTGTTTTTT
cdr3_aa: CASSLAGTTNEKLFF

j_call: TRBJ1-6
v_call: TRBV5-1
clone_size: NA
d_call: NA
cdr3_nt: TGCGCCAGCAGCTCGCCGGGACTGATTTCACCCCTCCACTTT
cdr3_aa: CASSSPGLISPLHF